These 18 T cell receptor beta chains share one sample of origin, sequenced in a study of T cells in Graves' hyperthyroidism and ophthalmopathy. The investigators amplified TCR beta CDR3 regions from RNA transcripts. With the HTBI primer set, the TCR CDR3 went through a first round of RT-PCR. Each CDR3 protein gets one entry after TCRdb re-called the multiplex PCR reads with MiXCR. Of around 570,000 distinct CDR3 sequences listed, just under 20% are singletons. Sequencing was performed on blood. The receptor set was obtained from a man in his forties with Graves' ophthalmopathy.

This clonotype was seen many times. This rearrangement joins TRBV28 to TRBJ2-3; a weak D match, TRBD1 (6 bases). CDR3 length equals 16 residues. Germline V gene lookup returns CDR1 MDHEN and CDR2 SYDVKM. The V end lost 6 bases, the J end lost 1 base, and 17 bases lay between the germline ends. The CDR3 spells CASRALTGIGTDTQYF. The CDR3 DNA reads TGTGCCAGCAGAGCCCTCACAGGGATTGGCACAGATACGCAGTATTTT.

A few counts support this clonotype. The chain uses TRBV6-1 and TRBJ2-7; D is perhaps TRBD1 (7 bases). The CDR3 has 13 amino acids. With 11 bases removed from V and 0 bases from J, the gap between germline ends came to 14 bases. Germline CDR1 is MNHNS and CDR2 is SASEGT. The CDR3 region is CAGGTAPSYEQYF. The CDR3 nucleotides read TGTGCCGGCGGGACAGCCCCCTCCTACGAGCAGTACTTC.

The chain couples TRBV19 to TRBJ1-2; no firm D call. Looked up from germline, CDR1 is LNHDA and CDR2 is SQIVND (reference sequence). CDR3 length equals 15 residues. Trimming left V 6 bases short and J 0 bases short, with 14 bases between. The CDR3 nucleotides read TGTGCCAGTAGCTTAGGTTCCGGGACTAACTATGGCTACACCTTC. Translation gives CASSLGSGTNYGYTF.

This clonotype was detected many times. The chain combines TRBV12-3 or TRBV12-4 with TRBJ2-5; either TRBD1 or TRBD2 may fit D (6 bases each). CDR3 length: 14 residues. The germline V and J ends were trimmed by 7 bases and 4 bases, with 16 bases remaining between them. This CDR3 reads CASNGGGARETQYF. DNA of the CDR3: TGTGCCAGCAACGGGGGCGGGGCGAGAGAGACCCAGTACTTC.

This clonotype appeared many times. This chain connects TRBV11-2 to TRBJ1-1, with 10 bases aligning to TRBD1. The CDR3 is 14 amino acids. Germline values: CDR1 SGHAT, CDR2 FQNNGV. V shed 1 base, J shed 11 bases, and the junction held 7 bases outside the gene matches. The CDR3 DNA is TGTGCCAGCAGCTTAGTCCGACAGGGGGCTGGTGCTTTCTTT. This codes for CASSLVRQGAGAFF. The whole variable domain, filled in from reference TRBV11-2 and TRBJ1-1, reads EAGVAQSPRYKIIEKRQSVAFWCNPISGHATLYWYQQILGQGPKLLIQFQNNGVVDDSQLPKDRFSAERLKGVDSTLKIQPAKLEDSAVYLCASSLVRQGAGAFFGQGTRLTVV.

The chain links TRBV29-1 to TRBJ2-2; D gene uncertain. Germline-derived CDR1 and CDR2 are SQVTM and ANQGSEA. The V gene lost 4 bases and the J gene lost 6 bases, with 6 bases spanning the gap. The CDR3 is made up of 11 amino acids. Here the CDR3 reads CSVGYPGELFF. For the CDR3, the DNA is TGCAGCGTTGGATACCCCGGGGAGCTGTTTTTT.

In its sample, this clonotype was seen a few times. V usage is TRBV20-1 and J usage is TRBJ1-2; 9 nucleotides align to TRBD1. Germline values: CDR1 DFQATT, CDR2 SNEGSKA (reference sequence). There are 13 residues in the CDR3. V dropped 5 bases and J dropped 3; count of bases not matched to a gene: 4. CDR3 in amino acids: CSALDRGDYGYTF. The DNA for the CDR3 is TGCAGTGCTTTGGACAGGGGCGACTATGGCTACACCTTC.

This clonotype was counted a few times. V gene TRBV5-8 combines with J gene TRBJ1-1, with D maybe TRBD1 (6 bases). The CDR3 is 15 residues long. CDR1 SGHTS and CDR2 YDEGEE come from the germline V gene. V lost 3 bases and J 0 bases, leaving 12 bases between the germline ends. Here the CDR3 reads CASSSGGALNTEAFF. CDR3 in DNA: TGTGCCAGCAGCTCGGGGGGGGCTTTGAACACTGAAGCTTTCTTT.

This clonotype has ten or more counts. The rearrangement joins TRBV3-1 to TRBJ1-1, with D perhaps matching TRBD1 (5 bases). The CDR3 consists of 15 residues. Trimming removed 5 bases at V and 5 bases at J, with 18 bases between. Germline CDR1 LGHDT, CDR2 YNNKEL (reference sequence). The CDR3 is CASSSQATGRTEAFF. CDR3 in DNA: TGTGCCAGCAGCTCACAGGCCACGGGGCGAACTGAAGCTTTCTTT.

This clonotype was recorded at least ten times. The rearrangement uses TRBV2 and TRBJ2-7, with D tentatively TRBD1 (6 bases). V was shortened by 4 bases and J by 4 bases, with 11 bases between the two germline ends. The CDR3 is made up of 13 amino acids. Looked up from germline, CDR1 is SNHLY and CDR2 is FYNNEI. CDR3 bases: TGTGCCAGCAGTGCAGACAGGTCTTACGAGCAGTACTTC. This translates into CASSADRSYEQYF. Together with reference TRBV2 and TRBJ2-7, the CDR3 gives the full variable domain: EPEVTQTPSHQVTQMGQEVILRCVPISNHLYFYWYRQILGQKVEFLVSFYNNEISEKSEIFDDQFSVERPDGSNFTLKIRSTKLEDSAMYFCASSADRSYEQYFGPGTRLTVT.

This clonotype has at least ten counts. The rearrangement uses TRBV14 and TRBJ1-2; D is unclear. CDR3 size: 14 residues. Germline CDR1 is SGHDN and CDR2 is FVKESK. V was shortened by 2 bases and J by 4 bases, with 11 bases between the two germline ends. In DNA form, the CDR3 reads TGTGCCAGCAGCCAAAACAGTTTGGTCTATGGCTACACCTTC. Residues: CASSQNSLVYGYTF.

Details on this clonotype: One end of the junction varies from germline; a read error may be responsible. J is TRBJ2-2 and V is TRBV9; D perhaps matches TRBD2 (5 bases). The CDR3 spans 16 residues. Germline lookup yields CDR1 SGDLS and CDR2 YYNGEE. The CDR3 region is CASSVVRYPDTGELSF. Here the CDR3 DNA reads TGTGCCAGCAGCGTAGTGCGCTACCCCGACACCGGGGAGCTGTCTTTT.

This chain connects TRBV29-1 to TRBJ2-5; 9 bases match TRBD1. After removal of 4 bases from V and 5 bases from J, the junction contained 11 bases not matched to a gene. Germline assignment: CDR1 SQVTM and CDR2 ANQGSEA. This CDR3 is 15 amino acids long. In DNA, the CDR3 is TGCAGCGTTGGGCTAGCACAGGGGGCTGTGGAGACCCAGTACTTC. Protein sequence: CSVGLAQGAVETQYF. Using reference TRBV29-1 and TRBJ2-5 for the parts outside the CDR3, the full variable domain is SAVISQKPSRDICQRGTSLTIQCQVDSQVTMMFWYRQQPGQSLTLIATANQGSEATYESGFVIDKFPISRPNLTFSTLTVSNMSPEDSSIYLCSVGLAQGAVETQYFGPGTRLLVL.

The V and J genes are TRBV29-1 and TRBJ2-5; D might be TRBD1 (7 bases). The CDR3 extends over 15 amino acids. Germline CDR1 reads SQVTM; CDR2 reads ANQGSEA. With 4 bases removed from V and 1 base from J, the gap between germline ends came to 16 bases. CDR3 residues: CSVASQGGPQETQYF. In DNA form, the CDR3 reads TGCAGCGTTGCCTCTCAGGGGGGTCCCCAAGAGACCCAGTACTTC.

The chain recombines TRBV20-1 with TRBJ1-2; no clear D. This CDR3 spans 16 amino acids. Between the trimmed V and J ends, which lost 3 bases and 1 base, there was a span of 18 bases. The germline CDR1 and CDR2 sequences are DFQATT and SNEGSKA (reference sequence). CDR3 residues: CSASEARGIRNYGYTF. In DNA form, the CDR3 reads TGCAGTGCTAGTGAAGCCAGAGGGATTCGTAACTATGGCTACACCTTC.

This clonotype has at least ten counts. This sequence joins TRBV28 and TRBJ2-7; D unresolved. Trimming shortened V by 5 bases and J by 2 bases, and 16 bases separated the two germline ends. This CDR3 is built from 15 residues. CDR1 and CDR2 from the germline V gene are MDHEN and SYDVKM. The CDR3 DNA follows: TGTGCCAGCAGTGGTGACATCCTTTTTACCTACGAGCAGTACTTC. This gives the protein CASSGDILFTYEQYF.

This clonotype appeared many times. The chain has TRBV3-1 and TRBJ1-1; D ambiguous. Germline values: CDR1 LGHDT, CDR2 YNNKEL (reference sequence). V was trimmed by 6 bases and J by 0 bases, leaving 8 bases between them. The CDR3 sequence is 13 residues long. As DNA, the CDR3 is TGTGCCAGCAGTTACGAGATGAACACTGAAGCTTTCTTT. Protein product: CASSYEMNTEAFF.

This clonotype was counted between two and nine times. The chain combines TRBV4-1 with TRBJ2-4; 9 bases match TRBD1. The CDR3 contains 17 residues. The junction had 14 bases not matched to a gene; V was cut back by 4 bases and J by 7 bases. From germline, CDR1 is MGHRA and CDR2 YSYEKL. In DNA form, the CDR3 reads TGCGCCAGCAGCCCCTTTCCTGGACAGGGGCTTGAGAACATTCAGTACTTC. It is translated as CASSPFPGQGLENIQYF.